Below, 13 T cell receptor beta chains from the same sample are listed, as sequenced in a study of cytomegalovirus exposure and HLA in healthy donors. It was with 60 Vbeta and 13 Jbeta primers that the PCR ran. Measured with immunoSEQ multiplex PCR; TCRdb has only the in-frame clones, and not every one. The top ten clones hold roughly 0.26% of a sample with about 230,000 clones, around 83% of them seen once. Specimen: PBMCs. The source is a girl aged 2-15 years in good health and CMV-seronegative.

The genes are TRBV6-5 and TRBJ1-1; the D gene is possibly TRBD1 (5 bases). CDR1 and CDR2 (germline): MNHEY, SVGAGI. The CDR3 spans 15 residues. V dropped 2 bases and J dropped 2 bases, with 12 bases sitting between them. CDR3 residues: CASSYKTARNTEAFF. As DNA, the CDR3 is TGTGCCAGCAGTTACAAGACAGCGAGAAACACTGAAGCTTTCTTT.

The chain combines TRBV30 with TRBJ1-5; 9 bases agree with TRBD1. With V trimmed by 4 bases and J by 6 bases, 7 bases remained unmatched. The CDR3 is 14 residues long. Per germline, CDR1 GTSNPN and CDR2 SVGIG (reference sequence). DNA for the CDR3: TGTGCCTGGACATCCGGGACAGGGCGTCAGCCCCAGCATTTT. It translates to CAWTSGTGRQPQHF.

The chain is built from TRBV6-1 and TRBJ2-5, with TRBD1 matching over 11 bases. Trimming took 8 bases from V and 5 from J; bases not matched to a gene: 7. Per germline, CDR1 MNHNS and CDR2 SASEGT. CDR3 length: 14 residues. CDR3 protein: CASLRTGGWETQYF. The CDR3 region has the DNA TGTGCCAGCTTACGGACAGGGGGCTGGGAGACCCAGTACTTC.

The chain carries TRBV7-9 and TRBJ2-1; D might be TRBD2 (6 bases). Germline V gives CDR1 SEHNR, CDR2 FQNEAQ (reference sequence). V was pared by 1 base and J by 8 bases, with 21 bases between. The CDR3 contains 17 residues. DNA for the CDR3: TGTGCCAGCAGCTTAGACCCCAGACTAGGCACTTTGTATGAGCAGTTCTTC. It yields the protein CASSLDPRLGTLYEQFF.

This chain uses TRBV5-1 with TRBJ1-4; D is perhaps TRBD1 (6 bases). Germline CDR1 SGHRS, CDR2 YFSETQ. The V end lost 7 bases, the J end lost 4 bases, and 20 bases lay between the germline ends. CDR3 size: 16 residues. The CDR3 DNA is TGCGCCAGCCGCCCGACAGGATCACGCAGTAATGAAAAACTGTTTTTT. Its protein is CASRPTGSRSNEKLFF.

The chain employs TRBV7-9 and TRBJ1-3; no definite D call. CDR3 length: 16 residues. Trimming removed 3 bases at V and 0 bases at J, with 12 bases between. Germline V lookup: CDR1 SEHNR, CDR2 FQNEAQ (reference sequence). The CDR3 reads CASSFPDGGSGNTIYF. The CDR3 DNA follows: TGTGCCAGCAGCTTTCCAGACGGAGGCTCTGGAAACACCATATATTTT.

This chain joins TRBV6-5 and TRBJ1-5; D is unresolved. This CDR3 is built from 13 residues. V dropped 1 base and J dropped 4 bases, with 5 bases sitting between them. Germline V gene data show CDR1 as MNHEY and CDR2 as SVGAGI. The CDR3: CASSYYRNQPQHF. Written as DNA, the CDR3 is TGTGCCAGCAGTTACTACAGAAATCAGCCCCAGCATTTT.

CDR3 protein: CASSYLGTGARGAQYF. The CDR3 DNA sequence: TGTGCCAGCAGTTATCTAGGGACAGGGGCCCGGGGGGCCCAGTACTTC. The rearrangement links TRBV6-5 to TRBJ2-5, with TRBD1 identical over 10 bases. The CDR3 runs to 16 residues. Germline V lookup: CDR1 MNHEY, CDR2 SVGAGI. The J segment lost 9 bases and the V segment lost 3 bases, leaving 13 bases of the junction unmatched.

The sample holds a few counts of this clone. V and J are TRBV6-1 and TRBJ1-6; D is perhaps TRBD1 (5 bases). CDR3 size: 11 residues. The V end was cut by 6 bases, the J end by 13 bases, with 10 bases between. Germline loops: CDR1 MNHNS, CDR2 SASEGT. The CDR3 here is CASRTPGPLHF. The CDR3 DNA sequence: TGTGCCAGCAGGACCCCAGGGCCCCTCCACTTT.

In its sample, this clone was seen a few times. The CDR3 spells CASSLSTTENTEAFF. The CDR3 nucleotides read TGTGCCAGCAGTTTATCTACGACAGAGAACACTGAAGCTTTCTTT. The V and J genes are TRBV27 and TRBJ1-1; TRBD1 is a possible D gene (5 bases). This CDR3 spans 15 amino acids. The germline CDR1 and CDR2 sequences are MNHEY and SMNVEV (reference sequence). Deletions cut 0 bases from V and 1 base from J, with 9 bases between.

This chain joins TRBV4-1 and TRBJ2-3; D gene uncertain. This CDR3 has 17 amino acids. The ends were cut back, 1 base at V and 0 bases at J, with 14 bases in the middle. Germline assignment: CDR1 MGHRA and CDR2 YSYEKL. The CDR3: CASSQVVGALSTDTQYF. The DNA of the CDR3 is TGCGCCAGCAGCCAAGTAGTTGGTGCCCTTAGCACAGATACGCAGTATTTT.

This clone was counted once. The chain employs TRBV9 and TRBJ2-6, with D possibly matching TRBD2 (5 bases). The CDR3 covers 16 residues. Trimming shortened V by 0 bases and J by 9 bases, and 16 bases separated the two germline ends. CDR1 SGDLS and CDR2 YYNGEE come from the germline V gene. CDR3 nucleotides: TGTGCCAGCAGCGTAGCTATGGCCCGCAGCGGCAACGTCCTGACTTTC. Protein sequence: CASSVAMARSGNVLTF.

The genes are TRBV5-1 and TRBJ2-7; TRBD2 is a possible D gene (5 bases). The CDR3 has 16 residues. Germline CDR1 SGHRS, CDR2 YFSETQ. V was clipped by 3 bases and J by 5 bases, with 21 bases between them. CDR3 nucleotide sequence: TGCGCCAGCAGCTCGCAAAGGGCCCTTCCCGGGGACGAGCAGTACTTC. Protein sequence: CASSSQRALPGDEQYF.